The sequence of this T cell receptor (beta chain) was determined in a study of blood T cell repertoires in COVID-19 (dated by TCRdb to between 2020 and 2021). For context, the study as a whole: Collaborator samples came from the United States, Italy and Spain and covered acute and convalescent phases of COVID-19. Samples came from the ongoing ImmuneRACE study (first 160 participants) plus 1,254 subjects from 6 global collaborators. The material from the prospective study consisted of cDNA or gDNA derived from T cells, B-cell-depleted T cells, or PBMCs. A freely available public database, intended as a resource for researchers studying the immune response to SARS-CoV-2, is where the repertoires were released. The dataset comprised deeply sampled blood TCRbeta repertoires from subjects exposed to, actively infected with, or recovered from COVID-19. Where HLA class I and class II types were available, the types were taken from metadata supplied by the sample provider, not from assay-based typing. Sample metadata almost always included a de-identified subject ID, COVID-19 status, age in years and sex.

Whole blood was collected in K2EDTA tubes by collaborating institutions according to the institutions' own protocols. For TCRbeta analysis, collaborator samples were shipped as frozen whole blood, as isolated PBMCs, or as DNA extracted from either sample type. Inclusive of the bounding cysteine and phenylalanine, the CDR3 is 13 residues long. Solely the CDR3 DNA is kept, with 39 bases framed from the first base. Here V drops 5 bases and J drops 4 bases, and the junction holds 5 bases not matched to any gene. Details on this clone: The antigen it recognizes is unknown. Base qualities were left out, and no much larger clone turns up one base away.

TCRbeta CDR3 regions were amplified from genomic DNA using the immunoSEQ Assay, a bias-controlled multiplex PCR. As for the original processing: The number of nucleated cells in each sample was estimated from the amplification of reference gene primers within the assay. Sequence reads were collapsed and filtered to measure the absolute abundance of every unique TCRbeta CDR3 rearrangement. Productive Simpson clonality was computed per sample as the square root of Simpson's diversity index over productive rearrangements. TCRdb retrieved this table from immuneACCESS and kept in-frame rearrangements only. Not all clones are present; in checked studies, unresolved V genes account for under half, and no reason is known for the remainder. Clone size and V and J calls were adopted from that table, with D and trimming inferred from the DNA. In all, the sample holds about 81,000 clones, and almost 90% of those were seen once. Of the sample, more than 4.5% is held by the ten largest clones.

The paper's findings and limits, for the study overall: How much clinical and demographic metadata was included differed by source and by participant, and the metadata was provided uncurated.

The specimen was peripheral blood. The clonotype originates from a woman older than 75 with acute or convalescent COVID-19. The chain is encoded by TRBV12-3 or TRBV12-4 joined to TRBJ2-7; TRBD2 fits 7 bases in the junction. The DNA sequence follows: TGTGCCAGCAGTCTTCAGGGAGGGTACGAGCAGTACTTC. Its product reads: CASSLQGGYEQYF.